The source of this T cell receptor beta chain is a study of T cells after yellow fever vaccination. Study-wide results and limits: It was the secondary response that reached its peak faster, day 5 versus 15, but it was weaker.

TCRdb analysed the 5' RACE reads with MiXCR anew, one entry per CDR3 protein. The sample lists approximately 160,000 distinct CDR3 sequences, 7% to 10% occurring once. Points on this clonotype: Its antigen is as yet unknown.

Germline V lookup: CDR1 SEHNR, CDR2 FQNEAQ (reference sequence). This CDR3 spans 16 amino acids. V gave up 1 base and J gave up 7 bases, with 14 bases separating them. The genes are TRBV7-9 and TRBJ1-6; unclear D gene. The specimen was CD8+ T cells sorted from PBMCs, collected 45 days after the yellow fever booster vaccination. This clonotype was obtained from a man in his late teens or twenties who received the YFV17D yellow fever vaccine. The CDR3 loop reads CASSLEWPDLNSPLHF. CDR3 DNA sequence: TGTGCCAGCAGCTTAGAGTGGCCCGACCTAAATTCACCCCTCCACTTT.